Below are 8 T cell receptor beta chains sequenced from a single sample in a study of T cells in tumors after PD-1 blockade. The repertoire was sequenced with immunoSEQ multiplex PCR; TCRdb's copy has only in-frame clones and lacks some. The table has roughly 50,000 clones, roughly 80% seen once. The sequenced sample was PBMCs, obtained before anti-PD-1 treatment. These receptors came from a human donor with basal cell carcinoma.

This chain joins TRBV7-2 and TRBJ2-2; D may be TRBD1 (6 bases). Germline V CDR1 and CDR2: SGHTA, FQGNSA. Trimming pared 3 bases from V and 3 bases from J, leaving 11 bases between. This CDR3 region has 15 residues. The CDR3 sequence: CASSLAGADTGELFF. As DNA, the CDR3 is TGTGCCAGCAGCTTGGCAGGGGCCGACACCGGGGAGCTGTTTTTT.

The CDR3 DNA is TGTGCCAGCAGCAGGGGAGGCACCTCCTACAATGAGCAGTTCTTC. It encodes CASSRGGTSYNEQFF. The chain uses TRBV9 and TRBJ2-1; D possibly corresponds to TRBD2 (6 bases). The CDR3 extends over 15 amino acids. Trimming stripped 4 bases from V and 0 bases from J, with 11 bases between. Germline CDR1 reads SGDLS; CDR2 reads YYNGEE.

The J gene is TRBJ1-2, the V gene TRBV6-4; tentatively, D is TRBD1 (6 bases). Germline lookup yields CDR1 MRHNA and CDR2 SNTAGT. The CDR3 sequence is 14 residues long. The V gene lost 9 bases and the J gene lost 3 bases, with 17 bases spanning the gap. CDR3 DNA sequence: TGTGCCAGTTCCGTTACAGGGTCGCACTATGGCTACACCTTC. This gives the protein CASSVTGSHYGYTF.

The chain employs TRBV5-6 and TRBJ2-5, with D tentatively TRBD1 (6 bases). The germline V and J ends were trimmed by 2 bases and 3 bases, with 17 bases remaining between them. The V gene's germline CDR1 is SGHDT and CDR2 YYEEEE. The CDR3 has 16 residues. The CDR3 region has the DNA TGTGCCAGCAGCTTCTTTCCCACAGGGCCCGAAGAGACCCAGTACTTC. It codes for CASSFFPTGPEETQYF.

The gene calls are TRBV29-1 and TRBJ1-1; no clear D. CDR1 and CDR2 (germline): SQVTM, ANQGSEA. CDR3 size: 10 residues. V was shortened by 5 bases and J by 4 bases, with 5 bases between the two germline ends. Here the CDR3 reads CSVYATEAFF. The DNA for the CDR3 is TGCAGCGTTTACGCCACTGAAGCTTTCTTT.

This rearrangement joins TRBV15 to TRBJ2-1; 10 positions agree with TRBD2. The V and J ends lost 0 bases and 4 bases, in that order; junction bases with no gene match: 6. The CDR3 is 17 amino acids. Germline-derived CDR1 and CDR2 are LNHNV and YYDKDF (reference sequence). CDR3 in amino acids: CATSRDLSSGGYNEQFF. For the CDR3, the DNA is TGTGCCACCAGCAGAGATCTTAGTAGCGGGGGGTACAATGAGCAGTTCTTC.

V usage is TRBV19 and J usage is TRBJ1-3; D is unresolved. Trimming stripped 5 bases from V and 4 bases from J, with 3 bases between. The germline V gene has CDR1 LNHDA and CDR2 SQIVND (reference sequence). The length of the CDR3 is 11 residues. This CDR3 reads CASSLGNTIYF. CDR3 DNA sequence: TGTGCCAGTAGTCTGGGAAACACCATATATTTT.

V is TRBV12-5 and J is TRBJ1-5; a possible D gene is TRBD1 (5 bases). Trimming pared 7 bases from V and 7 bases from J, leaving 17 bases between. The CDR3 covers 14 residues. The V gene's germline CDR1 is LGHNT and CDR2 FRNRAP. As DNA, the CDR3 is TGTGCTAGTGCGCCGTCACGGGGCGACCAGCCCCAGCATTTT. This sequence encodes CASAPSRGDQPQHF.